The 31 T cell receptor beta chains given below trace back to one sample, sequenced in a study of T cell clonality in common variable immunodeficiency. Libraries were prepared by immunoSEQ multiplex PCR; TCRdb keeps only in-frame clonotypes and omits some of them. The record shows 60,000 to 75,000 clones for this sample, with no singletons present. The sequenced sample consisted of peripheral blood mononuclear cells. The receptors were sampled from a person aged 18 to 75 in good health.

This clone was observed many times. The read ends 3 residues early relative to the CDR3; the germline J gene fills the gap. This chain uses TRBV20-1 with TRBJ1-5, with 8 bases matching TRBD1. Trimming cost V 4 bases and J 7 bases; bases outside gene matches: 6. Looked up from germline, CDR1 is DFQATT and CDR2 is SNEGSKA (reference sequence). This CDR3 has 13 residues. The covered CDR3 bases are TGCAGTGCTACGGGACAGGCGTTACAGCCC. It translates to CSATGQALQP. In full, the CDR3 is CSATGQALQPQHF.

This clone was picked up many times. The read ends 3 residues early relative to the CDR3; the germline J gene fills the gap. The chain employs TRBV7-9 and TRBJ1-2, with 8 bases matching TRBD1. V was pared by 5 bases and J by 4 bases, with 3 bases of the junction left unmatched. Germline V gene sequence: CDR1 SEHNR, CDR2 FQNEAQ (reference sequence). This CDR3 contains 13 residues. Partial CDR3 DNA: TGTGCCAGCAGCGACAGGGGTGGCTATGGC. As protein: CASSDRGGYG. The full CDR3 protein is CASSDRGGYGYTF. Full variable domain (outside the CDR3, taken from reference TRBV7-9 and TRBJ1-2): DTGVSQNPRHKITKRGQNVTFRCDPISEHNRLYWYRQTLGQGPEFLTYFQNEAQLEKSRLLSDRFSAERPKGSFSTLEIQRTEQGDSAMYLCASSDRGGYGYTFGSGTRLTVV.

This clone was seen repeatedly, ten times or more. The read is 3 residues too short to cover the CDR3 end, so that end is filled in from the germline J gene. V usage is TRBV6-4 and J usage is TRBJ2-6, with D possibly matching TRBD1 (6 bases). This CDR3 is built from 14 residues. V shed 2 bases and J shed 4 bases, with 6 bases lying between them. Germline CDR1 and CDR2: MRHNA and SNTAGT. The chain's CDR3 is CASSDQGGANVLTF. Partial CDR3 DNA: TGTGCCAGCAGTGACCAGGGGGGGGCCAACGTC.

This clone has at least ten counts. The sequenced fragment ends 3 residues before the CDR3 boundary, so the rest is inferred from the germline J gene. The chain is built from TRBV28 and TRBJ1-5, with D unclear. CDR1 and CDR2 (germline): MDHEN, SYDVKM. This CDR3 region has 14 residues. The V end lost 1 base, the J end lost 2 bases, and 6 bases lay between the germline ends. CDR3 DNA, as far as it was read: TGTGCCAGCAGTTTATTTTCAGGCAATCAGCCC. This gives the protein CASSLFSGNQP. The entire CDR3 reads CASSLFSGNQPQHF.

Many counts were recorded for this clone. The read gets to within 3 residues of the CDR3 end, and the germline J gene fills in the rest. The gene calls are TRBV11-2 and TRBJ2-1; 7 bases align to TRBD1. V lost 2 bases and J lost 7; bases outside the gene matches: 8. Germline values: CDR1 SGHAT, CDR2 FQNNGV. The CDR3 extends over 15 amino acids. CDR3 sequence: CASSLKQGMINEQFF. Partial CDR3 DNA: TGTGCCAGCAGCTTAAAACAGGGGATGATAAATGAG.

In its sample, this clone was seen many times. The read halts 3 residues ahead of the CDR3 end, with the missing end drawn from the germline J gene. The genes are TRBV7-2 and TRBJ1-1, with TRBD1 as a possible D gene (6 bases). Germline assignment: CDR1 SGHTA and CDR2 FQGNSA. CDR3 size: 13 residues. CDR3 DNA (partial): TGTGCCAGCAGAGAAAACAGGGAAGCCGAA. It is translated as CASRENREAE. The whole CDR3 protein is CASRENREAEAFF.

At least ten counts were recorded for this clone. The read ends 3 residues before the CDR3 terminus; that terminus is restored from the germline J gene. V usage is TRBV4-1 and J usage is TRBJ2-2; D may be TRBD2 (6 bases). Germline assignment: CDR1 MGHRA and CDR2 YSYEKL. Trimming left V 1 base short and J 5 bases short, with 14 bases between. The CDR3 spans 16 residues. Partial CDR3 DNA: TGCGCCAGCAGCCAAGTTACCGGGACTGGGACCGGGGAG. Translation: CASSQVTGTGTGE. The full-length CDR3 reads as CASSQVTGTGTGELFF.

This clone was observed a few times. Partial CDR3 DNA: TGCAGTGCTAGTTCACTAGCGGGGAGTCACGAG. Its translation: CSASSLAGSHE. The entire CDR3 protein is CSASSLAGSHEQYF. The chain links TRBV20-1 to TRBJ2-7; 10 positions match TRBD2. The missing CDR3 end, 3 residues past where the read stops, is filled in from the germline J gene. This CDR3 has 14 amino acids. V gave up 3 bases and J gave up 5 bases; unmatched junction bases: 7. Germline V lookup: CDR1 DFQATT, CDR2 SNEGSKA (reference sequence).

At least ten counts were recorded for this clone. The read gets to within 3 residues of the CDR3 end, and the germline J gene fills in the rest. The rearrangement uses TRBV18 and TRBJ2-3; D remains unclear. The CDR3 is made up of 15 amino acids. Germline V lookup: CDR1 KGHSH, CDR2 LQKENI. With 2 bases removed from V and 0 bases from J, the gap between germline ends came to 9 bases. CDR3 sequence: CASSPELSSTDTQYF. The CDR3 DNA, read in part, is TGTGCCAGCTCACCAGAACTTTCTAGCACAGATACG.

This clone was seen many times. The read terminates 3 residues before the CDR3 end, so the remaining end is supplied by the germline J gene. The chain employs TRBV19 and TRBJ1-4, with D possibly matching TRBD1 (5 bases). Per the germline V gene, CDR1 is LNHDA and CDR2 is SQIVND (reference sequence). The CDR3 is 17 amino acids. V lost 6 bases and J lost 2, with 19 bases in between. CDR3 DNA (partial): TGTGCCAGTAGCTCTTTCGGGGGTGGCAGTACTAATGAAAAA. It codes for CASSSFGGGSTNEK. The whole CDR3 protein reads CASSSFGGGSTNEKLFF. The complete variable domain, with remaining parts taken from reference TRBV19 and TRBJ1-4, reads DGGITQSPKYLFRKEGQNVTLSCEQNLNHDAMYWYRQDPGQGLRLIYYSQIVNDFQKGDIAEGYSVSREKKESFPLTVTSAQKNPTAFYLCASSSFGGGSTNEKLFFGSGTQLSVL.

This clone was detected a few times. The read finishes 3 residues shy of the CDR3 end, and the germline J gene is used to complete it. The genes are TRBV11-3 and TRBJ2-1, with 7 bases that match TRBD1. CDR1 and CDR2 from the germline V gene are SGHNT and YENEEA. The J segment lost 8 bases and the V segment lost 5 bases, leaving 6 bases of the junction unmatched. This CDR3 contains 13 residues. The sequenced CDR3 bases are TGTGCCAGCAGCCTGACAGGGTGGGATGAG. Translation gives CASSLTGWDE. Given in full, the CDR3 is CASSLTGWDEQFF.

This clone was observed many times. Read data end 3 residues before the CDR3 end; the end is taken from the germline J gene. The chain has TRBV28 and TRBJ2-7; TRBD2 matches 13 bases. The germline gives CDR1 MDHEN, CDR2 SYDVKM. Trimming at V came to 5 bases and at J to 0 bases, leaving 7 bases not matched to a gene. The CDR3 totals 17 residues. The CDR3 loop is CASSLGTSGTSSYEQYF. Incomplete CDR3 DNA: TGTGCCAGCAGTCTGGGGACTAGCGGGACGAGCTCCTACGAG.

Ten or more counts support this clone. Coverage ceases 3 residues before the CDR3 finishes, and the germline J gene fills in the end. This sequence joins TRBV12-5 and TRBJ2-5; 8 bases line up with TRBD1. V gave up 1 base and J gave up 2 bases; unmatched junction bases: 3. The CDR3 runs to 15 residues. Germline CDR1 and CDR2: LGHNT and FRNRAP. The part of the CDR3 DNA that was read is TGTGCTAGTGGTTTGGGACAGGGGCCTCAAGAGACC. As protein: CASGLGQGPQET. The full CDR3 sequence reads CASGLGQGPQETQYF.

The table lists this clone with many counts. CDR3 bases read: TGCGCCAGCAGCTTGGTGGGTCCGGGCTCCTACGAG. Amino acids: CASSLVGPGSYE. The whole CDR3 protein reads CASSLVGPGSYEQYF. The genes are TRBV5-1 and TRBJ2-7; D call uncertain. The read stops 3 residues short of the end of the CDR3; the missing end is completed from the germline J gene. This CDR3 region has 15 residues. Per germline, CDR1 SGHRS and CDR2 YFSETQ. V lost 0 bases and J 0 bases, leaving 10 bases between the germline ends. Full variable domain (rest looked up from reference TRBV5-1 and TRBJ2-7): KAGVTQTPRYLIKTRGQQVTLSCSPISGHRSVSWYQQTPGQGLQFLFEYFSETQRNKGNFPGRFSGRQFSNSRSEMNVSTLELGDSALYLCASSLVGPGSYEQYFGPGTRLTVT.

This clone was recorded at least ten times. The CDR3 is cut off 3 residues early in the read; its end comes from the germline J gene. The rearrangement links TRBV10-1 to TRBJ2-1; unclear D gene. The V and J ends lost 0 bases and 6 bases respectively, with 3 bases between them. Germline-derived CDR1 and CDR2 are WNHNN and SYGVQD (reference sequence). There are 12 residues in the CDR3. The covered CDR3 bases are TGCGCCAGCAGTGAGTCCGGCAATGAG. This gives the protein CASSESGNE. The entire CDR3 sequence reads CASSESGNEQFF.

This clone was detected ten times or more. From the germline J gene comes the end of the CDR3, since the read stops 3 residues before it. J is TRBJ2-7 and V is TRBV4-1; D possibly corresponds to TRBD1 (6 bases). Germline values: CDR1 MGHRA, CDR2 YSYEKL. Trimming stripped 4 bases from V and 0 bases from J, with 10 bases between. This CDR3 has 14 residues. CDR3 loop: CASSPLQGSYEQYF. The sequenced CDR3 bases are TGCGCCAGCAGCCCGTTACAGGGCTCCTACGAG.

In its sample, this clone was seen many times. The CDR3 is cut off 3 residues early in the read; its end comes from the germline J gene. This rearrangement joins TRBV6-7 to TRBJ2-1, with 7 bases lining up with TRBD2. TRBV6-7 belongs to the ORF category, with a function that is uncertain. The CDR3 loop spans 14 amino acids. Losses at the gene ends were 8 bases for V and 3 bases for J; bases not matched to a gene: 7. The sequenced part of the CDR3 DNA is TGTGCCAGCGGCCGCGGGAGTCACTACAATGAG. It specifies CASGRGSHYNE. The full CDR3 reads CASGRGSHYNEQFF.

This clone appeared many times. The read stops 3 residues short of the end of the CDR3; the missing end is completed from the germline J gene. V gene TRBV5-1 combines with J gene TRBJ1-4, with 8 nucleotides matching TRBD1. CDR1 and CDR2 from the germline V gene are SGHRS and YFSETQ. The CDR3 has 15 amino acids. V lost 4 bases, J lost 3 bases, and 5 bases stayed unmatched. The sequenced CDR3 bases are TGCGCCAGCAGCGACGACAGGGGAGCTAATGAAAAA. Its protein product is CASSDDRGANEK. The CDR3 in its entirety is CASSDDRGANEKLFF.

This clone was recorded at least ten times. Read data end 3 residues before the CDR3 end; the end is taken from the germline J gene. The chain is built from TRBV10-3 and TRBJ2-5; D is uncertain. The CDR3 extends over 14 amino acids. Germline-derived CDR1 and CDR2 are ENHRY and SYGVKD. Trimming took off 3 bases at V and 2 bases at J, with 10 bases between the two ends. The CDR3 bases that were read are TGTGCCATCAGTGACTTGTCCGGTCAAGAGACC. Translating it yields CAISDLSGQET. In full, the CDR3 is CAISDLSGQETQYF.

There are many counts of this clone. The read ends 3 residues shy of where the CDR3 ends; the end is completed using the germline J gene. This chain links TRBV5-6 with TRBJ1-4; 8 bases match TRBD1. After removal of 4 bases from V and 8 bases from J, the junction contained 10 bases not matched to a gene. Germline values: CDR1 SGHDT, CDR2 YYEEEE. The CDR3 runs to 15 residues. The sequenced CDR3 bases are TGTGCCAGCAGCCCCCTGGACAGGGAGTGCGAAAAA. Residues: CASSPLDRECEK. The entire CDR3 is CASSPLDRECEKLFF.

This clone was counted many times. The DNA ends 3 residues before the CDR3 does, and the rest of the CDR3 is filled in from the germline J gene. The rearrangement joins TRBV29-1 to TRBJ2-7; tentative D call: TRBD1 (5 bases). The CDR3 contains 12 residues. Looked up from germline, CDR1 is SQVTM and CDR2 is ANQGSEA. Trimming took 7 bases from V and 3 from J, leaving 13 bases between them. The sequenced part of the CDR3 DNA is TGCAGCGCAAACGACAGAGACTACGAG. Its translation: CSANDRDYE. In full, the CDR3 is CSANDRDYEQYF.

This clone was observed at least ten times. The read terminates 3 residues before the CDR3 end, so the remaining end is supplied by the germline J gene. This rearrangement joins TRBV29-1 to TRBJ2-1, with TRBD2 matching over 12 bases. The trim removed 2 bases at V and 2 bases at J, leaving 4 bases unmatched. The CDR3 is 16 amino acids. Germline values: CDR1 SQVTM, CDR2 ANQGSEA. The sequenced part of the CDR3 DNA is TGCAGCGTTGAACTAGCGGGAGGGATGACCTACAATGAG. Its translation: CSVELAGGMTYNE. The entire CDR3 reads CSVELAGGMTYNEQFF.

The sample holds many counts of this clone. The read comes to an end 3 residues before the CDR3 does, leaving the germline J gene to fill in the end. The sample carries other DNA sequences with the same CDR3. The chain carries TRBV5-1 and TRBJ1-4, with TRBD1 matching 7 bases. CDR3 length: 14 amino acids. Germline V gene data show CDR1 as SGHRS and CDR2 as YFSETQ. Unmatched junction bases numbered 6, after V lost 4 bases and J lost 6 bases. Incomplete CDR3 DNA: TGCGCCAGCAGCCATAGGGGGCAGGATGAAAAA. This translates into CASSHRGQDEK. The entire CDR3 protein reads CASSHRGQDEKLFF.

Many counts were recorded for this clone. The CDR3 end is not reached by the read, which stops 3 residues before it; the germline J gene fills it in. The V gene is TRBV5-1, the J gene TRBJ1-1; D may be TRBD1 (6 bases). Germline loops: CDR1 SGHRS, CDR2 YFSETQ. Trimming left V 4 bases short and J 4 bases short, with 17 bases between. CDR3 length: 15 residues. CDR3 DNA (partial): TGCGCCAGCAGCCGCCAGGGTGCGGGGGCCACTGAA. Amino acid sequence: CASSRQGAGATE. The CDR3, in full, reads CASSRQGAGATEAFF.

At least ten counts were recorded for this clone. The observed sequence ends 3 residues before the CDR3 terminus, with the missing tail filled in from the germline J gene. This sequence joins TRBV2 and TRBJ2-2; the D is unclear. Trimming cost V 1 base and J 0 bases, with 15 bases left between them. The CDR3 is 18 residues long. Germline V gives CDR1 SNHLY, CDR2 FYNNEI. This chain's CDR3 is CASSEGAGQASNTGELFF. The CDR3 DNA, read in part, is TGTGCCAGCAGTGAAGGTGCAGGCCAGGCTTCGAACACCGGGGAG.

This clone has at least ten counts. The CDR3 bases that were read are TGTGCCAGCAGATTGACTAGCGGGAGACACTACGAG. It is translated as CASRLTSGRHYE. The whole CDR3 protein reads CASRLTSGRHYEQYF. The rearrangement links TRBV6-2 or TRBV6-3 to TRBJ2-7; TRBD2 matches 12 bases. Sequencing ends 3 residues short of the CDR3 end; the germline J gene provides the rest. Germline CDR1 and CDR2: MNHEY and SVGEGT. The CDR3 runs to 15 residues. V shed 6 bases, J shed 3 bases, and the junction held 6 bases outside the gene matches.

Many counts were recorded for this clone. The read ends 3 residues before the CDR3 terminus; that terminus is restored from the germline J gene. The genes are TRBV5-1 and TRBJ2-5; possible D gene TRBD1, 6 bases. This CDR3 comprises 16 residues. The V gene lost 4 bases and the J gene lost 2 bases, with 18 bases spanning the gap. CDR1 is SGHRS, CDR2 YFSETQ, per germline. CDR3 bases read: TGCGCCAGCAGCCTAGGACCACAGGGTCGTCAAGAGACC. Translation: CASSLGPQGRQET. The full CDR3 is CASSLGPQGRQETQYF.

This clone was seen at least ten times. With the read ending 3 residues before the CDR3 end, the germline J gene is used to fill in that end. The chain employs TRBV18 and TRBJ2-1; TRBD1 is a possible D gene (6 bases). V was cut by 2 bases and J by 4 bases, with 9 bases left in between. The CDR3 has 14 residues. Per germline, CDR1 KGHSH and CDR2 LQKENI. The CDR3 spells CASSPGGSYNEQFF. The CDR3 DNA, read in part, is TGTGCCAGCTCACCAGGGGGCAGTTACAATGAG.

This clone was counted ten times or more. The sequenced fragment ends 3 residues before the CDR3 boundary, so the rest is inferred from the germline J gene. V usage is TRBV20-1 and J usage is TRBJ2-1, with 11 positions matching TRBD1. Germline V gene sequence: CDR1 DFQATT, CDR2 SNEGSKA (reference sequence). CDR3 length: 13 amino acids. J was trimmed by 9 bases and V by 3 bases; bases with no gene match: 4. The part of the CDR3 DNA that was read is TGCAGTGCTAGGGGACAGGGGGGGACTGAG. Amino acids: CSARGQGGTE. The entire CDR3 reads CSARGQGGTEQFF.

This clone was seen many times. The sequenced fragment ends 3 residues before the CDR3 boundary, so the rest is inferred from the germline J gene. This chain uses TRBV29-1 with TRBJ2-7, with TRBD1 matching 10 bases. Germline V gene data show CDR1 as SQVTM and CDR2 as ANQGSEA. There are 13 residues in the CDR3. V dropped 6 bases and J dropped 5; count of bases not matched to a gene: 7. The sequenced CDR3 bases are TGCAGCGTGGCTCGGGACAGGGGCAACGAG. Translated: CSVARDRGNE. The full CDR3 sequence reads CSVARDRGNEQYF.

This clone showed up many times. The CDR3: CSASDYRSGEQYF. The CDR3 bases that were read are TGCAGTGCTAGCGACTACCGGAGCGGCGAG. This chain joins TRBV20-1 and TRBJ2-7; weak D call: TRBD2 (5 bases). The observed sequence ends 3 residues before the CDR3 terminus, with the missing tail filled in from the germline J gene. The CDR3 sequence is 13 residues long. Germline V lookup: CDR1 DFQATT, CDR2 SNEGSKA (reference sequence). The germline V and J ends were trimmed by 3 bases and 6 bases, with 15 bases remaining between them.